The rows below give T cell receptor beta chains drawn from one sample of a study of cytomegalovirus exposure and HLA in healthy donors. Repertoires were generated with immunoSEQ multiplex PCR, while TCRdb's copy carries only in-frame clones and drops some. The sample consists of around 230,000 clones, roughly 78% of them appearing once. The sequenced sample was PBMCs. The source is a boy younger than 18 in good health and CMV-seronegative. Each CDR3 is given with its conserved first and last residue. The D gene is left open where the match is weak. Clone sizes are given selectively: once, few, many, or a class where the clone is expanded.

j_call clone_size d_call v_call cdr3_nt cdr3_aa
TRBJ1-2 - - TRBV10-3 TGTGCCATCAGGTTACAGGGTCCCGTTTTCCATGGCTACACCTTC CAIRLQGPVFHGYTF
TRBJ2-7 - - TRBV14 TGTGCCAGCAGCCTGAAGGGTATGGGGCTTATATCCGCCTACGAGCAGTACTTC CASSLKGMGLISAYEQYF
TRBJ2-7 - TRBD2 TRBV6-5 TGTGCCAGCAGTTTGACTAGCGGAGGCACCTACGAGCAGTACTTC CASSLTSGGTYEQYF
TRBJ1-2 - TRBD1 TRBV11-2 TGTGCCAGCAGTCCGACAGGGGCAGAAACGTTTGGCTACACCTTC CASSPTGAETFGYTF
TRBJ2-5 few - TRBV4-1 TGCGCCAGCAGCCACTTGGAGACCCAGTACTTC CASSHLETQYF
TRBJ2-5 - TRBD1 TRBV5-1 TGCGCCAGCAGTTTCGACAGGGAAGAGACCCAGTACTTC CASSFDREETQYF
TRBJ2-5 - - TRBV2 TGTTCCCAAGCCGAGACCCAGTACTTC CSQAETQYF
TRBJ2-7 - - TRBV7-8 TGTGCCAGCAGCTTGGGGGGACTCGTAGCCTACGAGCAGTACTTC CASSLGGLVAYEQYF
TRBJ1-2 - - TRBV25-1 TGTGCCAGCAGTGAATATACCGACAGCGGGGGATATGGCTACACCTTC CASSEYTDSGGYGYTF
TRBJ2-1 - - TRBV10-1 TGCGCCAGCAGGGGTTGGGGGACTGAGTTCTTC CASRGWGTEFF
TRBJ1-2 - - TRBV30 TGTGCCTGGAGTGTACTGATCGGGGATGGCTACACCTTC CAWSVLIGDGYTF
TRBJ2-3 - TRBD2 TRBV9 TGTGCCAGCAGCGTATTTCTAGCGGGAGGGCCAGATACGCAGTATTTT CASSVFLAGGPDTQYF
TRBJ1-2 - - TRBV13 TGTGCCAGCGACGCCGAGGGTAACTATGGCTACACCTTC CASDAEGNYGYTF
TRBJ2-5 - TRBD2 TRBV7-7 TGTGCCAGCAGCTTATCCCCAGGACTAGGGGAGACCCAGTACTTC CASSLSPGLGETQYF
TRBJ1-4 - - TRBV2 TGTGCCAGCAGTAACAGGGTTACAACTAATGAAAAACTGTTTTTT CASSNRVTTNEKLFF
TRBJ2-1 - TRBD1 TRBV6-6 TGTGCCAGCATACCCCTGGAGACAGGGGAAGAGCAGTTCTTC CASIPLETGEEQFF
TRBJ2-7 - TRBD1 TRBV5-6 TGTGCCAGCAGCGTCGGCCCTCAGGGGGCGCGTGGGCAGTACTTC CASSVGPQGARGQYF
TRBJ2-7 - TRBD1 TRBV7-6 TGTGCCAGCAGCCCCGGCGGACAGGGCTACGAGCAGTACTTC CASSPGGQGYEQYF
TRBJ1-2 few - TRBV19 TGTGCCAGTAGTCCCCCGGCAGGGATTTATGGCTACACCTTC CASSPPAGIYGYTF
TRBJ1-1 once TRBD1 TRBV13 TGTGCCAGCAGTAGTCATCGGGACAGGGGGCTCACCGCGGCAGCTTTCTTT CASSSHRDRGLTAAAFF
TRBJ1-1 - - TRBV21-1 TGTGCCAGCAGCAATCCAGACAGGGGGGAAGATAGACTGGACACTGAAGCTTTCTTT CASSNPDRGEDRLDTEAFF
TRBJ1-1 few - TRBV30 TGTGCCTTTGGGGAGACTGAAGCTTTCTTT CAFGETEAFF
TRBJ2-3 - - TRBV21-1 TGTGCCAGCAGCAAAGCGGAGAGAGATACGCAGTATTTT CASSKAERDTQYF
TRBJ1-2 once TRBD1 TRBV2 TGTGCCAGCAACACCGGGACAGGGTCCGGTGGCTACACCTTC CASNTGTGSGGYTF
TRBJ1-1 - - TRBV30 TGTGCCTGGAGTGTACACCCTGAAGCTTTCTTT CAWSVHPEAFF
TRBJ2-3 - TRBD2 TRBV10-2 TGCGCCAGCAGAGCCGGACTAGCGGGGATAGATACGCAGTATTTT CASRAGLAGIDTQYF
TRBJ1-1 - - TRBV30 TGTGCCTGGAGTGTACTGGGGACAACTCCCCTCGCTTTCTTT CAWSVLGTTPLAFF
TRBJ2-7 - TRBD2 TRBV7-9 TGTTCCAGCAGCCCATCTAGCGGGGGGGAGTTCTACGAGCAGTACTTC CSSSPSSGGEFYEQYF
TRBJ2-3 - - TRBV4-2 TGTGCCAGCAGCGAAGGGGTGTCGGTTCTATTCGGGAATGCAGATACGCAGTATTTT CASSEGVSVLFGNADTQYF
TRBJ1-2 - TRBD1 TRBV7-9 TGTGCCAGCAGCTCAAGACAGGGTCAAGGCTACACCTTC CASSSRQGQGYTF
TRBJ2-3 once - TRBV5-1 TGCGCCACCTCGACGATCCTAGGCACAGATACGCAGTATTTT CATSTILGTDTQYF
TRBJ2-3 - - TRBV6-5 TGTGCCAGCAGACGTACAGGGCCCGGGGATACGCAGTATTTT CASRRTGPGDTQYF
TRBJ2-7 - - TRBV7-8 TGTGCCAGCAGCTTCTCCCTGGGGACTCACAATGCCTCCTACGAGCAGTACTTC CASSFSLGTHNASYEQYF